The 24 T cell receptor beta chains in this list originate from one sample, sequenced in a study of neurological immune-mediated disorders. TCRdb used MiXCR to reprocess the 5' RACE reads, holding one entry per CDR3 protein. This sample has around 20,000 distinct CDR3 sequences, with about a quarter found just once. The sample was PBMCs. These receptors came from a man aged 45-60 years with HTLV-1-associated myelopathy (HAM/TSP).

J is TRBJ2-2 and V is TRBV20-1; D is undetermined. CDR3 length: 15 amino acids. Germline CDR1 DFQATT, CDR2 SNEGSKA (reference sequence). Trimming stripped 3 bases from V and 5 bases from J, with 16 bases between. The CDR3 DNA reads as TGCAGTGCTAGTTCGACACTGAACCCGACCGGGGAGCTGTTTTTT. It is translated as CSASSTLNPTGELFF.

This clonotype was counted a few times. The chain links TRBV20-1 to TRBJ1-1; D remains unclear. The V end was cut by 3 bases, the J end by 4 bases, with 9 bases between. The CDR3 is 12 amino acids. Germline CDR1 is DFQATT and CDR2 is SNEGSKA (reference sequence). CDR3 residues: CSARVPSTEAFF. The CDR3 DNA sequence: TGCAGTGCTAGGGTCCCCTCCACTGAAGCTTTCTTT.

The rearrangement uses TRBV7-8 and TRBJ2-2; the D gene is possibly TRBD1 (6 bases). The CDR3 sequence is 15 residues long. Germline V lookup: CDR1 SGHVS, CDR2 FQNEAQ. V lost 5 bases and J 6 bases, leaving 16 bases between the germline ends. CDR3 coding DNA: TGTGCCAGCAGCCCGTGGACAGCTTACCCCGGGGAGCTGTTTTTT. This encodes CASSPWTAYPGELFF.

This clonotype was observed at least ten times. The gene calls are TRBV7-6 and TRBJ2-7; 10 bases agree with TRBD1. The ends lost 5 bases at V and 4 bases at J; junction bases unmatched: 14. CDR1 is SGHVS, CDR2 FNYEAQ, per germline. The length of the CDR3 is 17 residues. The CDR3 reads CASSDRDRGYLPYEQYF. The CDR3 DNA follows: TGTGCCAGCAGCGACCGGGACAGGGGATACCTCCCGTACGAGCAGTACTTC.

At least ten counts were recorded for this clonotype. A clone one base away is much larger, so this may be a read error. The chain employs TRBV3-1 and TRBJ1-2; TRBD1 matches at 8 bases. The CDR3 covers 12 residues. Germline V gene data show CDR1 as LGHDT and CDR2 as YNNKEL (reference sequence). V was pared by 1 base and J by 10 bases, with 2 bases of the junction left unmatched. The CDR3 DNA reads TGTGCCAGCAGCCAAGCAGGGGGCGACTACACCTTC. Its protein is CASSQAGGDYTF.

This clonotype appeared a few times. The chain has TRBV7-9 and TRBJ2-3; TRBD2 aligns across 8 bases. Germline V gene sequence: CDR1 SEHNR, CDR2 FQNEAQ (reference sequence). V lost 4 bases to trimming and J lost 2 bases; unmatched junction nucleotides: 8. The CDR3 consists of 16 residues. In DNA, the CDR3 is TGTGCCAGCAGCTCCCCGGGAGGGCTATTCACAGATACGCAGTATTTT. As protein: CASSSPGGLFTDTQYF.

This clonotype was found a few times. The chain combines TRBV10-3 with TRBJ1-1; D ambiguous. Germline lookup yields CDR1 ENHRY and CDR2 SYGVKD. The CDR3 totals 14 residues. With 3 bases removed from V and 0 bases from J, the gap between germline ends came to 8 bases. CDR3 in DNA: TGTGCCATCAGTGATTCCAGCATGAACACTGAAGCTTTCTTT. This codes for CAISDSSMNTEAFF.

This chain links TRBV5-1 with TRBJ2-6; no definite D call. Trimming cost V 4 bases and J 1 base, with 9 bases left between them. In germline, CDR1 is SGHRS, CDR2 YFSETQ. This CDR3 has 15 residues. The CDR3 bases are TGCGCCAGCAGCCCCCTGTCTTCTGGGGCCAACGTCCTGACTTTC. This translates into CASSPLSSGANVLTF.

This rearrangement joins TRBV20-1 to TRBJ2-7; the D is unclear. V was cut by 7 bases and J by 3 bases, with 13 bases left in between. The germline V gene has CDR1 DFQATT and CDR2 SNEGSKA (reference sequence). The length of the CDR3 is 12 residues. The CDR3 region is CSVGQFGYEQYF. As DNA, the CDR3 is TGCAGTGTTGGGCAGTTTGGCTACGAGCAGTACTTC.

The chain recombines TRBV12-3 or TRBV12-4 with TRBJ1-3; a weak D match, TRBD1 (5 bases). Trimming removed 9 bases from V and 2 bases from J, with 23 bases in between. This CDR3 region has 17 residues. The CDR3: CASCQGDFTGTGNTIYF. In nucleotides, the CDR3 is TGTGCCAGTTGCCAAGGGGACTTTACCGGGACTGGAAACACCATATATTTT.

The chain is built from TRBV12-3 or TRBV12-4 and TRBJ2-7; D remains ambiguous. V lost 6 bases and J 2 bases, leaving 17 bases between the germline ends. CDR3 length: 15 residues. CDR3: CASRPEVGGTYEQYF. In DNA, the CDR3 is TGTGCCAGCAGGCCTGAAGTTGGTGGGACCTACGAGCAGTACTTC.

The CDR3, as DNA: TGTGCCAGCAAACACAGCTCTTCTGGAAACACCATATATTTT. Amino acid sequence: CASKHSSSGNTIYF. The chain has TRBV7-8 and TRBJ1-3; D unclear. The CDR3 covers 14 residues. Germline-derived CDR1 and CDR2 are SGHVS and FQNEAQ. The germline V and J ends were trimmed by 7 bases and 1 base, with 11 bases remaining between them.

The rearrangement links TRBV5-1 to TRBJ2-1; a weak D match, TRBD2 (7 bases). This CDR3 region has 15 residues. The ends were cut back, 0 bases at V and 5 bases at J, with 12 bases in the middle. Germline assignment: CDR1 SGHRS and CDR2 YFSETQ. This CDR3 is CASSLGGGRHNEQFF. For the CDR3, the DNA is TGCGCCAGCAGCTTGGGCGGGGGCCGACACAATGAGCAGTTCTTC.

V gene TRBV4-1 combines with J gene TRBJ2-2; TRBD2 matches 9 bases. V dropped 1 base and J dropped 7; count of bases not matched to a gene: 10. Looked up from germline, CDR1 is MGHRA and CDR2 is YSYEKL. The CDR3 runs to 17 residues. For the CDR3, the DNA is TGCGCCAGCAGCCAAGGTCCCGCGGGGGGGATTGGCGGGGAGCTGTTTTTT. This codes for CASSQGPAGGIGGELFF.

The CDR3 DNA sequence: TGCAGTGCTCGACTAGCAGCGACCCAGTACTTC. Its protein product is CSARLAATQYF. The genes are TRBV20-1 and TRBJ2-5; 7 bases are a match to TRBD2. The CDR3 is 11 amino acids. Trimming removed 5 bases from V and 7 bases from J; junction bases left unmatched: 4. Germline CDR1 reads DFQATT; CDR2 reads SNEGSKA (reference sequence).

The chain uses TRBV20-1 and TRBJ2-5; 11 positions agree with TRBD2. The J segment lost 3 bases and the V segment lost 5 bases, leaving 11 bases of the junction unmatched. This CDR3 has 16 amino acids. CDR1 and CDR2 (germline): DFQATT, SNEGSKA (reference sequence). The CDR3: CSAGARLAGGKETQYF. DNA of the CDR3: TGCAGTGCTGGGGCGAGGCTAGCGGGGGGAAAAGAGACCCAGTACTTC.

The genes are TRBV5-1 and TRBJ2-3; D could derive from TRBD1 or TRBD2 (6 bases each). Germline-derived CDR1 and CDR2 are SGHRS and YFSETQ. This CDR3 contains 17 residues. Trimming stripped 6 bases from V and 0 bases from J, with 20 bases between. In DNA, the CDR3 is TGCGCCAGCACTAGGACAACGGGGGCCGTTAGCACAGATACGCAGTATTTT. It codes for CASTRTTGAVSTDTQYF.

This clonotype was seen more than once but under ten times. V is TRBV5-1 and J is TRBJ2-5, with 8 bases identical to TRBD1. Germline assignment: CDR1 SGHRS and CDR2 YFSETQ. Trimming at V came to 0 bases and at J to 4 bases, leaving 5 bases not matched to a gene. This CDR3 region has 15 residues. CDR3 nucleotides: TGCGCCAGCAGCTTGGCCAGGACAGGGATAGAGACCCAGTACTTC. Translation: CASSLARTGIETQYF.

Ten or more counts support this clonotype. The gene calls are TRBV4-2 and TRBJ2-3; D is unresolved. Trimming pared 3 bases from V and 2 bases from J, leaving 12 bases between. CDR1 LGHNA and CDR2 YNFKEQ come from the germline V gene. The CDR3 runs to 15 residues. The CDR3 coding sequence is TGTGCCAGCAGCCAGTCTCCGAGCCCCACAGATACGCAGTATTTT. It codes for CASSQSPSPTDTQYF.

This clonotype was observed a few times. CDR3: CASSSGNPSYNEQFF. CDR3 sequence (DNA): TGTGCCAGCAGTTCAGGGAACCCCTCCTACAATGAGCAGTTCTTC. V is TRBV6-2 or TRBV6-3 and J is TRBJ2-1, with a possible D match to TRBD1 (5 bases). V lost 4 bases to trimming and J lost 0 bases, with 10 bases between them. Germline V lookup: CDR1 MNHEY, CDR2 SVGEGT. The CDR3 is made up of 15 amino acids.

The chain links TRBV3-1 to TRBJ2-5, with D possibly TRBD1 on 6 matching bases. There are 14 residues in the CDR3. Germline V gene data show CDR1 as LGHDT and CDR2 as YNNKEL (reference sequence). V was cut by 1 base and J by 5 bases, with 11 bases left in between. The CDR3 loop is CASSQAQGSETQYF. For the CDR3, the DNA is TGTGCCAGCAGCCAAGCCCAGGGGAGTGAGACCCAGTACTTC.

This clonotype is labeled medium-sized. The chain uses TRBV20-1 and TRBJ1-2; 7 bases map to TRBD1. From germline, CDR1 is DFQATT and CDR2 SNEGSKA (reference sequence). V shed 7 bases and J 8 bases; nucleotides not matched to a gene: 13. The CDR3 has 13 residues. This chain's CDR3 is CSEAIQGQGGYTF. As DNA, the CDR3 is TGCAGTGAAGCAATACAGGGGCAAGGCGGCTACACCTTC.

This clonotype was seen a handful of times. This chain links TRBV20-1 with TRBJ1-3; D is undetermined. V was clipped by 1 base and J by 4 bases, with 11 bases between them. Germline CDR1 and CDR2: DFQATT and SNEGSKA (reference sequence). The CDR3 sequence is 14 residues long. The CDR3 here is CSARGERAGNTIYF. In DNA form, the CDR3 reads TGCAGTGCTAGAGGAGAGAGGGCAGGAAACACCATATATTTT.

V and J are TRBV3-1 and TRBJ2-7; possible D gene TRBD1, 6 bases. V gave up 1 base and J gave up 13 bases, with 23 bases separating them. The germline gives CDR1 LGHDT, CDR2 YNNKEL (reference sequence). The CDR3 runs to 15 residues. The CDR3 bases are TGTGCCAGCAGCCAAGGGGCCCCTGGACAGCGTTCTTCTTACTTC. This codes for CASSQGAPGQRSSYF.